Listed here are 2 T cell receptor beta chains from one sample, sequenced in a study of T cell responses to AZD1222 COVID-19 vaccine. Sequenced by immunoSEQ multiplex PCR; TCRdb stores in-frame clones only, minus some. The repertoire holds about 120,000 clones, roughly 93% seen once, with around 1% in the top ten. Sequenced here: peripheral blood, sampled 28 days after the second AZD1222 dose. These TCRs come from an adult who received the AZD1222 COVID-19 vaccine.

This rearrangement joins TRBV21-1 to TRBJ1-1; TRBD1 was called by the table and not checked on the DNA. TRBV21-1 is given as a pseudogene. CDR3 size: 17 residues. CDR3 nucleotides: TGTGCCAGCAGCGGACGGGGGACAGGGGAATTGAACACTGAAGCTTTCTTT. Translation gives CASSGRGTGELNTEAFF.

This clone has just one count. V gene TRBV6-4 combines with J gene TRBJ2-3; maybe TRBD2 (6 bases). The germline gives CDR1 MRHNA, CDR2 SNTAGT. Deletions cut 6 bases from V and 3 bases from J, with 19 bases between. The CDR3 is made up of 16 amino acids. The CDR3 region has the DNA TGTGCCAGCAGCCCCCAAGGAGAGCTAGCGACAGATACGCAGTATTTT. Protein: CASSPQGELATDTQYF.